Below are 29 T cell receptor beta chains sequenced from a single sample in a study of T and B cells in COVID-19 patients. Each TRB amplification used roughly 220-550 ng of genomic DNA from blood. TRB rearrangements were amplified by multiplex PCR with BIOMED2 TRB-A/B primers. TCRdb passed the multiplex PCR reads through MiXCR, listing each CDR3 protein once. The sample gives approximately 26,000 distinct CDR3 sequences, about 33% of which show up once; approximately 1.7% is in the top ten. The sequenced sample consisted of blood. These TCRs come from a human donor who had recovered from COVID-19.

This clonotype is medium-sized in the sample. The rearrangement links TRBV29-1 to TRBJ2-3; D remains ambiguous. The germline gives CDR1 SQVTM, CDR2 ANQGSEA. V shed 4 bases and J shed 0 bases, with 8 bases lying between them. The CDR3 consists of 13 residues. The CDR3 nucleotides are TGCAGCGTTGCTTACAGTAGCACAGATACGCAGTATTTT. Protein sequence: CSVAYSSTDTQYF.

In its sample, this clonotype was seen a few times. The V gene is TRBV19, the J gene TRBJ1-1; possible D gene TRBD1, 6 bases. Germline CDR1 is LNHDA and CDR2 is SQIVND (reference sequence). Trimming pared 3 bases from V and 0 bases from J, leaving 14 bases between. The CDR3 contains 16 residues. CDR3 bases: TGTGCCAGTAGTATTGGCGGGGGGCCCATGAACACTGAAGCTTTCTTT. It codes for CASSIGGGPMNTEAFF.

As for this clonotype: Compared with germline, one end of the junction differs, possibly owing to a read error. The V call is TRBV19, the J call TRBJ1-1; unclear D gene. The CDR3 has 16 amino acids. The germline V gene encodes CDR1 LNHDA and CDR2 SQIVND (reference sequence). The CDR3 spells CASSTWTADENTEDFF. The CDR3 DNA follows: TGTGCCAGTAGTACTTGGACGGCAGACGAGAACACTGAAGATTTCTTT.

In its sample, this clonotype was seen a few times. The chain has TRBV19 and TRBJ2-7; D gene uncertain. The length of the CDR3 is 13 residues. Germline CDR1 LNHDA, CDR2 SQIVND (reference sequence). V lost 6 bases and J 3 bases, leaving 12 bases between the germline ends. The CDR3 sequence: CASSLTPDYEQYF. The CDR3 DNA follows: TGTGCCAGTAGCCTTACCCCGGACTACGAGCAGTACTTC. The complete variable domain, with remaining parts taken from reference TRBV19 and TRBJ2-7, reads DGGITQSPKYLFRKEGQNVTLSCEQNLNHDAMYWYRQDPGQGLRLIYYSQIVNDFQKGDIAEGYSVSREKKESFPLTVTSAQKNPTAFYLCASSLTPDYEQYFGPGTRLTVT.

Only a few counts were recorded for this clonotype. This chain uses TRBV10-3 with TRBJ1-5; D is possibly TRBD1 (5 bases). The germline gives CDR1 ENHRY, CDR2 SYGVKD. V was cut by 10 bases and J by 6 bases, with 16 bases left in between. This CDR3 comprises 13 residues. CDR3 in DNA: TGTGCCACCATTGACAGTTTTGGTCAGCCCCAGCATTTT. Translated: CATIDSFGQPQHF.

The rearrangement uses TRBV19 and TRBJ2-1; 13 bases are shared with TRBD2. The junction had 13 bases not matched to a gene; V was cut back by 1 base and J by 4 bases. The CDR3 extends over 20 amino acids. Germline CDR1 is LNHDA and CDR2 is SQIVND (reference sequence). The CDR3 loop reads CASSIAPPGLAGPLYNEQFF. CDR3 bases: TGTGCCAGTAGTATAGCCCCTCCGGGACTAGCGGGGCCCCTATACAATGAGCAGTTCTTC.

This clonotype has more than one count but fewer than ten. The V and J genes are TRBV5-1 and TRBJ2-6; D is unresolved. Germline-derived CDR1 and CDR2 are SGHRS and YFSETQ. The V end was cut by 5 bases, the J end by 1 base, with 10 bases between. There are 15 residues in the CDR3. The CDR3 is CASSWSPSGANVLTF. The CDR3 DNA reads TGCGCCAGCAGTTGGTCCCCTTCTGGGGCCAACGTCCTGACTTTC.

The rearrangement joins TRBV19 to TRBJ1-1; no reliable D call. This CDR3 is built from 14 residues. Per the germline V gene, CDR1 is LNHDA and CDR2 is SQIVND (reference sequence). The V and J ends lost 7 bases and 0 bases respectively, with 12 bases between them. This CDR3 is CASTPVGLNTEAFF. The CDR3 DNA sequence: TGTGCCAGTACCCCTGTCGGGTTGAACACTGAAGCTTTCTTT. Full variable domain (remainder filled in from reference TRBV19 and TRBJ1-1): DGGITQSPKYLFRKEGQNVTLSCEQNLNHDAMYWYRQDPGQGLRLIYYSQIVNDFQKGDIAEGYSVSREKKESFPLTVTSAQKNPTAFYLCASTPVGLNTEAFFGQGTRLTVV.

The chain combines TRBV6-7 with TRBJ1-4; 8 positions match TRBD1. TRBV6-7 is assigned to the ORF class and has an uncertain function. The CDR3 sequence is 15 residues long. Trimming removed 6 bases from V and 8 bases from J; junction bases left unmatched: 11. This CDR3 is CASRPPGQAYEKLFF. The CDR3 DNA reads TGTGCCAGCAGGCCTCCGGGACAGGCCTACGAAAAACTGTTTTTT.

This clonotype was detected only a few times. The V and J genes are TRBV24-1 and TRBJ2-1, with TRBD1 as a possible D gene (10 bases). The CDR3 consists of 19 residues. CDR1 is KGHDR, CDR2 SFDVKD, per germline. The V gene lost 7 bases and the J gene lost 0 bases, with 24 bases spanning the gap. The CDR3: CATRQTGGSSGDSYNEQFF. In DNA form, the CDR3 reads TGTGCCACCAGACAGACAGGGGGCTCTAGCGGGGACTCCTACAATGAGCAGTTCTTC.

CDR3 sequence: CASSPGVGNQPQHF. As DNA, the CDR3 is TGTGCCAGCAGTCCCGGGGTCGGGAATCAGCCCCAGCATTTT. V is TRBV27 and J is TRBJ1-5; D not certain. Germline CDR1 and CDR2: MNHEY and SMNVEV (reference sequence). The V gene lost 5 bases and the J gene lost 4 bases, with 12 bases spanning the gap. The CDR3 covers 14 residues.

This rearrangement joins TRBV20-1 to TRBJ2-7, with 10 bases aligning to TRBD2. V lost 4 bases to trimming and J lost 3 bases; unmatched junction nucleotides: 18. Germline CDR1 DFQATT, CDR2 SNEGSKA (reference sequence). The CDR3 has 18 amino acids. Written as DNA, the CDR3 is TGCAGTGCTAAGGTTACAGGGTATACTCTAGCGGGAGTCTACGAGCAGTACTTC. Translated, it gives CSAKVTGYTLAGVYEQYF.

The chain employs TRBV19 and TRBJ1-2; unclear D gene. CDR1 is LNHDA, CDR2 SQIVND, per germline (reference sequence). There are 16 residues in the CDR3. The ends were cut back, 5 bases at V and 5 bases at J, with 21 bases in the middle. The CDR3 DNA reads as TGTGCCAGTAGTGGCCGGAACCCGAAGGTTCGTTATGGCTACACCTTC. Translation: CASSGRNPKVRYGYTF.

This clonotype has just a few counts. This chain uses TRBV6-2 or TRBV6-3 with TRBJ1-5; D unclear. The CDR3 is made up of 16 amino acids. The V end lost 7 bases, the J end lost 0 bases, and 16 bases lay between the germline ends. The germline V gene encodes CDR1 MNHEY and CDR2 SVGEGT. The CDR3: CASTKGGSYSNQPQHF. CDR3 DNA: TGTGCCAGCACCAAAGGCGGCAGTTATAGCAATCAGCCCCAGCATTTT.

This clonotype was seen a handful of times. The chain combines TRBV7-9 with TRBJ2-7; the D gene is possibly TRBD2 (7 bases). Between the trimmed V and J ends, which lost 5 bases and 3 bases, there was a span of 11 bases. The CDR3 extends over 13 amino acids. CDR1 and CDR2 (germline): SEHNR, FQNEAQ (reference sequence). For the CDR3, the DNA is TGTGCCAGCAGCCCGAGGGGGGGCTACGAGCAGTACTTC. It specifies CASSPRGGYEQYF.

The table lists this clonotype with many counts. The gene calls are TRBV27 and TRBJ2-7; 9 bases agree with TRBD1. Germline values: CDR1 MNHEY, CDR2 SMNVEV (reference sequence). The CDR3 extends over 17 amino acids. The V and J ends lost 5 bases and 4 bases, in that order; junction bases with no gene match: 15. The CDR3 protein is CASSASGTGHVGYEQYF. The CDR3 DNA reads TGTGCCAGCAGTGCCTCCGGGACAGGGCACGTTGGGTACGAGCAGTACTTC.

The V call is TRBV7-2, the J call TRBJ2-7; D is unclear. The CDR3 totals 13 residues. V was pared by 5 bases and J by 4 bases, with 12 bases between. Germline V gene lookup returns CDR1 SGHTA and CDR2 FQGNSA. Here the CDR3 DNA reads TGTGCCAGCAGCCCCCCTGGGCCTTACGAGCAGTACTTC. It yields the protein CASSPPGPYEQYF.

The chain combines TRBV21-1 with TRBJ2-5. TRBV21-1 is noted as a pseudogene. This CDR3 spans 14 amino acids. Here the CDR3 DNA reads TGTGCCAGCAGCCCGACCGACGGGTCAGGGACCCAGTACTTC. As protein: CASSPTDGSGTQYF.

The gene calls are TRBV7-9 and TRBJ2-7; 9 nucleotides agree with TRBD1. V lost 1 base and J lost 2; bases outside the gene matches: 0. This CDR3 spans 14 amino acids. Germline-derived CDR1 and CDR2 are SEHNR and FQNEAQ (reference sequence). For the CDR3, the DNA is TGTGCCAGCAGCTTAGGGACAGGGGCCTACGAGCAGTACTTC. Translated: CASSLGTGAYEQYF.

The rearrangement links TRBV7-9 to TRBJ2-2; D unclear. The CDR3 consists of 11 residues. V lost 3 bases and J lost 7, with 3 bases in between. Per germline, CDR1 SEHNR and CDR2 FQNEAQ (reference sequence). The DNA for the CDR3 is TGTGCCAGCAGCTTCATCGGGGAGCTGTTTTTT. It is translated as CASSFIGELFF.

This clonotype was seen a handful of times. The chain carries TRBV6-2 or TRBV6-3 and TRBJ2-7; 9 bases align to TRBD1. Looked up from germline, CDR1 is MNHEY and CDR2 is SVGEGT. V was clipped by 6 bases and J by 1 base; unmatched bases: 7. The CDR3 covers 15 residues. CDR3 loop: CASRGRQGGSYEQYF. The CDR3 DNA sequence: TGTGCCAGCAGGGGTAGACAGGGGGGGTCCTACGAGCAGTACTTC.

The chain is built from TRBV7-9 and TRBJ2-7, with 7 bases matching TRBD1. J lost 1 base, V lost 5 bases, and 5 bases had no gene match. The germline V gene has CDR1 SEHNR and CDR2 FQNEAQ (reference sequence). The CDR3 spans 14 residues. CDR3 DNA sequence: TGTGCCAGCAGCCCGACAGGGACATCCTACGAGCAGTACTTC. Translating gives CASSPTGTSYEQYF.

This clonotype was recorded a few times. The chain joins TRBV6-5 to TRBJ2-7, with 7 nucleotides matching TRBD2. The CDR3 consists of 16 residues. V was clipped by 5 bases and J by 1 base; unmatched bases: 11. Germline V gene lookup returns CDR1 MNHEY and CDR2 SVGAGI. The CDR3 region is CASSTPREGMSYEQYF. The CDR3 coding sequence is TGTGCCAGCAGTACCCCCAGGGAGGGAATGTCCTACGAGCAGTACTTC.

This clonotype is medium-sized in the sample. This rearrangement joins TRBV6-5 to TRBJ2-1, with D perhaps TRBD2 (5 bases). The germline V and J ends were trimmed by 8 bases and 5 bases, with 13 bases remaining between them. This CDR3 region has 13 residues. Germline loops: CDR1 MNHEY, CDR2 SVGAGI. This chain's CDR3 is CASGEPGNNEQFF. The CDR3 DNA reads as TGTGCCAGCGGCGAGCCCGGGAACAATGAGCAGTTCTTC.

DNA for the CDR3: TGTGCCAGCAGAGGACAGGGGTGGGGCTACACCTTC. The encoded protein is CASRGQGWGYTF. This rearrangement joins TRBV27 to TRBJ1-2; 9 positions agree with TRBD1. Germline V gives CDR1 MNHEY, CDR2 SMNVEV (reference sequence). The CDR3 spans 12 residues. With V trimmed by 6 bases and J by 8 bases, 4 bases remained unmatched.

The rearrangement uses TRBV5-6 and TRBJ2-3; 12 bases are shared with TRBD2. The CDR3 sequence is 16 residues long. Looked up from germline, CDR1 is SGHDT and CDR2 is YYEEEE. V dropped 4 bases and J dropped 7; count of bases not matched to a gene: 10. The CDR3 region has the DNA TGTGCCAGCAGCGCCACACTAGCGGGGGGAATTAATACGCAGTATTTT. Translated: CASSATLAGGINTQYF. The full variable domain, with the rest looked up from reference TRBV5-6 and TRBJ2-3, is DAGVTQSPTHLIKTRGQQVTLRCSPKSGHDTVSWYQQALGQGPQFIFQYYEEEERQRGNFPDRFSGHQFPNYSSELNVNALLLGDSALYLCASSATLAGGINTQYFGPGTRLTVL.

This chain uses TRBV13 with TRBJ2-7, with D uncertain. Looked up from germline, CDR1 is PRHDT and CDR2 is FYEKMQ (reference sequence). V lost 2 bases, J lost 5 bases, and 10 bases lay in between. The length of the CDR3 is 13 residues. CDR3 region: CASSLRVANEQYF. CDR3 DNA sequence: TGTGCCAGCAGCTTAAGGGTAGCAAACGAGCAGTACTTC.

The rearrangement joins TRBV4-2 to TRBJ2-7, with 7 bases matching TRBD2. In germline, CDR1 is LGHNA, CDR2 YNFKEQ. Trimming took 3 bases from V and 3 from J; bases not matched to a gene: 2. The CDR3 has 13 amino acids. For the CDR3, the DNA is TGTGCCAGCAGCCAGTGGACTAGCTACGAGCAGTACTTC. It codes for CASSQWTSYEQYF.

The chain has TRBV6-5 and TRBJ1-5, with a weak D call TRBD1 (6 bases). CDR3 size: 15 residues. Trimming pared 6 bases from V and 5 bases from J, leaving 17 bases between. CDR1 and CDR2 from the germline V gene are MNHEY and SVGAGI. The CDR3 nucleotides are TGTGCCAGCAGCTTAGGGCAGCCAGGGGATCAGCCCCAGCATTTT. This translates into CASSLGQPGDQPQHF.